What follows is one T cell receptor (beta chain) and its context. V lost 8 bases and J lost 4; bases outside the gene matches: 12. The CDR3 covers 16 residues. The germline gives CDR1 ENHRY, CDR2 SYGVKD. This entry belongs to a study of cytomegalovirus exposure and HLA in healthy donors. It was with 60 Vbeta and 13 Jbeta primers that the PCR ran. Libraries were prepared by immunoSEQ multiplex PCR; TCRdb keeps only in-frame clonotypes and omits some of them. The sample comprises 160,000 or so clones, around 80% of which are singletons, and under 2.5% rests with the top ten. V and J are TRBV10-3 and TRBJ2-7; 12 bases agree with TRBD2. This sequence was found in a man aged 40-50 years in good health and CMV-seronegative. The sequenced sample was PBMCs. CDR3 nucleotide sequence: TGTGCCATCGGGAGGGCTAGCGGGAGGGTACAATACGAGCAGTACTTC. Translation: CAIGRASGRVQYEQYF.